Listed below are T cell receptor beta chains from one sample, sequenced in a study of cytomegalovirus exposure and HLA in healthy donors. The method was immunoSEQ multiplex PCR; TCRdb's version includes in-frame clones alone and lacks a portion of them. The data show fewer than 200,000 clones, roughly 84% seen once. The material sequenced was PBMCs. The receptor set was obtained from a girl aged 2-10 years in good health and CMV-seropositive. Each CDR3 is given with its conserved first and last residue. D genes are given only for firm matches. Size values are once, few and many counts, or a class for expanded clones, and some rows have none.

D gene | J gene | CDR3 length | V gene | clone size | CDR3 DNA | CDR3 protein
TRBD1 | TRBJ2-5 | 15 | TRBV6-5 | . | TGTGCCAGCAGTTACGGACAGGGGGGCCGGGGAGAGCAGTACTTC | CASSYGQGGRGEQYF
. | TRBJ1-2 | 11 | TRBV20-1 | . | TGCAGCCCCGGGGGGGGCGGTGGCTACACCTTC | CSPGGGGGYTF
. | TRBJ1-2 | 16 | TRBV7-6 | . | TGTGCCAGCAGCTTGGCAGGCGGGATTGCCGCCTATGGCTACACCTTC | CASSLAGGIAAYGYTF
TRBD2 | TRBJ2-7 | 15 | TRBV5-1 | once | TGCGCCAGCAGCTCCCAGACTAGCGGAGCCTACGAGCAGTACTTC | CASSSQTSGAYEQYF
TRBD1 | TRBJ2-1 | 16 | TRBV11-3 | . | TGTGCCAGCAGCTTATCCGAACAGGGGGTATCCAATGAGCAGTTCTTC | CASSLSEQGVSNEQFF
TRBD2 | TRBJ2-3 | 15 | TRBV5-4 | . | TGTGCCAGCGGGGATGGCGGGAGGGCCGCAGATACGCAGTATTTT | CASGDGGRAADTQYF
. | TRBJ1-5 | 14 | TRBV19 | . | TGTGCCACTAACTCGGCAGGGCGCAATCAGCCCCAGCATTTT | CATNSAGRNQPQHF
. | TRBJ1-3 | 14 | TRBV5-1 | . | TGCGCCAGCAGCTTGGCAGGGGACGGAAACACCATATATTTT | CASSLAGDGNTIYF
. | TRBJ1-5 | 15 | TRBV12-2 | . | TGTGCAAGTCGCTTCTCGGACAGGGGCAATCAGCCCCAGCATTTT | CASRFSDRGNQPQHF
. | TRBJ2-7 | 14 | TRBV27 | . | TGTGCCAGCAGTTTATCTGGGGACTCCTACGAGCAGTACTTC | CASSLSGDSYEQYF
TRBD1 | TRBJ2-7 | 17 | TRBV25-1 | . | TGTGCCAGCAGTGAATCCCATCCGGGACAGGGTTCCTACGAGCAGTACTTC | CASSESHPGQGSYEQYF
. | TRBJ2-1 | 17 | TRBV4-2 | once | TGTGCCAGCAGCCAAGATTCGGACTCGGGGAGAGGGAATGAGCAGTTCTTC | CASSQDSDSGRGNEQFF
TRBD2 | TRBJ2-4 | 16 | TRBV6-5 | . | TGTGCCAGCAGTTCCCCCTTAGCGAGCGGGGCAAACATTCAGTACTTC | CASSSPLASGANIQYF
TRBD1 | TRBJ2-1 | 19 | TRBV5-1 | . | TGCGCCAGCAGCCCCACGGGACAGGGGGCTACCGGGTCCTACAATGAGCAGTTCTTC | CASSPTGQGATGSYNEQFF
. | TRBJ2-7 | 13 | TRBV7-2 | . | TGTGCCAGCAGCCCGTACGGGAGTGGCGAGCAGTACTTC | CASSPYGSGEQYF
. | TRBJ1-1 | 13 | TRBV5-1 | . | TGCGCCAGCAGCTTCAACAGGAACACTGAAGCTTTCTTT | CASSFNRNTEAFF
TRBD1 | TRBJ2-7 | 15 | TRBV6-1 | . | TGTGCCAGCATCTTCGGAACCGGGACAGCCTACGAGCAGTACTTC | CASIFGTGTAYEQYF
. | TRBJ1-1 | 14 | TRBV2 | few | TGTGCCAGCAGGGGGGGACGGATGAACACTGAAGCTTTCTTT | CASRGGRMNTEAFF
TRBD1 | TRBJ2-7 | 12 | TRBV13 | . | TGTGCCAGCAGAAGACAGGGGGCCGAGCAGTACTTC | CASRRQGAEQYF
. | TRBJ2-7 | 16 | TRBV28 | . | TGTGCCAGCAGACTGCGGGACAGAATGTTCTCCTACGAGCAGTACTTC | CASRLRDRMFSYEQYF
. | TRBJ2-3 | 13 | TRBV6-5 | . | TGTGCCAGCAGTTACGTAAGGGGAGATACGCAGTATTTT | CASSYVRGDTQYF
TRBD1 | TRBJ1-5 | 16 | TRBV5-4 | . | TGTGCCAGCAGCTCGTACCCAGGGGGTAGCAATCAGCCCCAGCATTTT | CASSSYPGGSNQPQHF
. | TRBJ2-2 | 16 | TRBV7-3 | . | TGTGCCAGCAGCTTATGGACACTCTCGAACACCGGGGAGCTGTTTTTT | CASSLWTLSNTGELFF
. | TRBJ2-7 | 16 | TRBV5-6 | . | TGTGCCAGCAGCTTGGTTCCAGTCGTCAAATTCTACGAGCAGTACTTC | CASSLVPVVKFYEQYF
. | TRBJ2-7 | 15 | TRBV11-2 | once | TGTGCCAGCAGCTTAGGGACAGCCCTCACCTACGAGCAGTACTTC | CASSLGTALTYEQYF
TRBD1 | TRBJ1-1 | 14 | TRBV5-1 | few | TGCGCCAGCAGCTTGACCGGGACAGACACTGAAGCTTTCTTT | CASSLTGTDTEAFF
. | TRBJ1-6 | 17 | TRBV27 | . | TGTGCCAGCAGTTGGGCCTCGGGGATATCCTATAATTCACCCCTCCACTTT | CASSWASGISYNSPLHF
. | TRBJ2-1 | 14 | TRBV4-1 | . | TGCGCCAGCAGCCAAGCATTGGTACAATGGGAGCAGTTCTTC | CASSQALVQWEQFF
TRBD1 | TRBJ2-7 | 14 | TRBV7-2 | . | TGTGCCAGCAGCTTAGAATACAGGGGCGACGAGCAGTACTTC | CASSLEYRGDEQYF
. | TRBJ2-7 | 15 | TRBV13 | . | TGTGCCAGCAGCTTAACGCAGGCGGGTACCTACGAGCAGTACTTC | CASSLTQAGTYEQYF
. | TRBJ2-3 | 13 | TRBV11-2 | . | TGTGCCAGCAGCCAAGAGGTAATAGATACGCAGTATTTT | CASSQEVIDTQYF
. | TRBJ1-2 | 13 | TRBV30 | . | TGTGCCTGGAGTTCTCCGGGGAGCGGTGGCTACACCTTC | CAWSSPGSGGYTF
. | TRBJ1-1 | 17 | TRBV4-1 | . | TGCGCCAGCAGCCGAAATACAGGGTCAGGTATGAACACTGAAGCTTTCTTT | CASSRNTGSGMNTEAFF
TRBD1 | TRBJ2-3 | 16 | TRBV5-4 | . | TGTGCCAGCAGCTTGGCCGGACAGGGGGGCCCAGATACGCAGTATTTT | CASSLAGQGGPDTQYF
TRBD1 | TRBJ1-5 | 15 | TRBV6-6 | once | TGTGCCAGCAGCCAAGGACAGGGTGGCAATCAGCCCCAGCATTTT | CASSQGQGGNQPQHF
. | TRBJ2-7 | 12 | TRBV30 | . | TGTGCCTGGAGTGTATATCTAGGCGAGCAGTACTTC | CAWSVYLGEQYF
TRBD1 | TRBJ1-1 | 16 | TRBV2 | . | TGTGCCAGCAGTGCCAGGACAGGAGGGGTGAACACTGAAGCTTTCTTT | CASSARTGGVNTEAFF
TRBD1 | TRBJ1-1 | 14 | TRBV14 | . | TGTGCCAGCAGCCCACAGGGGCTCGGGACTGAAGCTTTCTTT | CASSPQGLGTEAFF
. | TRBJ1-2 | 14 | TRBV6-5 | . | TGTGCCAGCAGGGGACTATCAGGCCCTTATGGCTACACCTTC | CASRGLSGPYGYTF
. | TRBJ2-7 | 12 | TRBV19 | . | TGTGCCACTCAGGGACTTCCTTACGAGCAGTACTTC | CATQGLPYEQYF
. | TRBJ2-1 | 17 | TRBV9 | once | TGTGCCAGCAGCCCAAGTCGGGGGACCAGCTCCTACAATGAGCAGTTCTTC | CASSPSRGTSSYNEQFF